This TCR beta chain was recorded in a study of Graves' ophthalmopathy and Graves' hyperthyroidism. Germline V lookup: CDR1 SNHLY, CDR2 FYNNEI. The V and J ends lost 6 bases and 4 bases respectively, with 19 bases between them. The CDR3 contains 16 residues. Amplified TCR beta CDR3 regions were obtained using RNA transcripts as template. Second-round multiplex PCR came after a first-round RT-PCR that employed HTBI primers. One entry per CDR3 protein results from TCRdb running MiXCR on the multiplex PCR reads. The sample shows 600,000 to 700,000 distinct CDR3 sequences, under 50% of them seen only once. This clonotype was seen at least ten times.

Specimen: peripheral blood. This chain uses TRBV2 with TRBJ1-5; perhaps TRBD1 as D (5 bases). This TCR derives from an adult man with Graves' ophthalmopathy. The CDR3 DNA reads TGTGCCAGCAGAAGGGGACCGGGAAAAACGAATCAGCCCCAGCATTTT. This gives the protein CASRRGPGKTNQPQHF. Based on the CDR3 plus reference TRBV2 and TRBJ1-5, the full variable domain is EPEVTQTPSHQVTQMGQEVILRCVPISNHLYFYWYRQILGQKVEFLVSFYNNEISEKSEIFDDQFSVERPDGSNFTLKIRSTKLEDSAMYFCASRRGPGKTNQPQHFGDGTRLSIL.